This TCR beta chain was obtained from a study of blood T cell repertoires in COVID-19. Study information: PBMCs, B-cell-depleted T cells, or T cells provided the cDNA or gDNA that made up the material.

V dropped 2 bases and J dropped 0 bases, with 8 bases sitting between them. The CDR3 is made up of 14 amino acids. From germline, CDR1 is LNHDA and CDR2 SQIVND (reference sequence). As originally analysed: Nucleated cell counts were estimated from reference gene primer amplification. Profiled with immunoSEQ multiplex PCR; TCRdb holds only in-frame clones, not every one. From that table come the V and J calls and clone size; the DNA was used to work out D and trimming. The data hold 40,000 to 45,000 clones, with 70% to 90% observed a single time. The TCR comes from a man aged 55-75 years with active COVID-19. The specimen was peripheral blood. The chain couples TRBV19 to TRBJ2-7; D may be TRBD1 (5 bases). CDR3 nucleotides: TGTGCCAGTAGTATACAGGGTACCTCCTACGAGCAGTACTTC. Translation gives CASSIQGTSYEQYF.